This TCR beta chain is drawn from a study of yellow fever vaccine responses in identical twins. General study points: Twins' vaccine T cell responses were reported to seem partly convergent and partly personalized.

TCRdb analysed the RT-PCR reads with MiXCR anew, one entry per CDR3 protein. Found here are over 10,000 distinct CDR3 sequences, about four fifths of them singletons; the top ten hold about 1.5%. The germline gives CDR1 SGHAT, CDR2 FQNNGV. Trimming took off 3 bases at V and 0 bases at J, with 6 bases between the two ends. This CDR3 spans 14 amino acids. This clonotype was seen only a few times. What it recognizes is unknown. This receptor was identified in a woman under 30 who received the yellow fever vaccine. This chain joins TRBV11-2 and TRBJ2-1; no firm D call. Specimen: T cells from blood (PBMCs), unsorted or a sorted subset (not recorded which), collected before or after yellow fever vaccination (not recorded which). CDR3 DNA: TGTGCCAGCAGCTTCGGATACTCCTACAATGAGCAGTTCTTC. Translating gives CASSFGYSYNEQFF.